The 30 T cell receptor beta chains given below trace back to one sample, sequenced in a study of human T cells and chemical hapten exposure. TCRdb reprocessed the RACE reads via MiXCR and lists one record per CDR3 protein. Here the sample spans about 260,000 distinct CDR3 sequences, about 9.4% being singletons. Time point noted: pre-sensitization, week 0. The treatment is: therapeutic diphenylcyclopropenone sensitization with weekly scalp DPC. The material sequenced was whole blood, taken in connection with sensitization to the hapten diphenylcyclopropenone (DPC). These receptors originate from a woman between 40 and 50 years old with alopecia areata. Some clones in this sample may be carry-over from other donors' samples.

This clonotype was seen more than once but under ten times. The chain carries TRBV10-3 and TRBJ2-3; D gene unclear. Germline-derived CDR1 and CDR2 are ENHRY and SYGVKD. This CDR3 comprises 12 residues. The V and J ends lost 8 bases and 2 bases respectively, with 8 bases between them. The CDR3 DNA follows: TGTGCCATCGGCCCCGACACAGATACGCAGTATTTT. Protein: CAIGPDTDTQYF.

This clonotype was seen only a few times. The chain uses TRBV20-1 and TRBJ2-2, with D uncertain. The CDR3 spans 16 residues. V was clipped by 1 base and J by 4 bases, with 16 bases between them. CDR1 is DFQATT and CDR2 is SNEGSKA in the germline V gene (reference sequence). CDR3 sequence reads: CSARGTTYASTGELFF. The CDR3 coding sequence is TGCAGTGCTAGAGGCACGACCTATGCTTCCACCGGGGAGCTGTTTTTT.

This clonotype was observed a few times. The V and J genes are TRBV29-1 and TRBJ2-7; D is uncertain. The germline gives CDR1 SQVTM, CDR2 ANQGSEA. With 5 bases removed from V and 4 bases from J, the gap between germline ends came to 12 bases. The CDR3 runs 12 residues. CDR3 loop: CSVSDPPYEQYF. The CDR3 nucleotides are TGCAGCGTTTCGGACCCACCATACGAGCAGTACTTC.

This clonotype was seen many times. The gene calls are TRBV7-9 and TRBJ2-3; perhaps D is TRBD1 or TRBD2 (5 bases each). The CDR3 extends over 13 amino acids. The germline CDR1 and CDR2 sequences are SEHNR and FQNEAQ (reference sequence). Trimming removed 5 bases from V and 4 bases from J, with 10 bases in between. The CDR3 DNA sequence: TGTGCCAGCAGCCCGAGGGGTCCAGATACGCAGTATTTT. Translated, it gives CASSPRGPDTQYF. Using reference TRBV7-9 and TRBJ2-3 for the parts outside the CDR3, the full variable domain is DTGVSQNPRHKITKRGQNVTFRCDPISEHNRLYWYRQTLGQGPEFLTYFQNEAQLEKSRLLSDRFSAERPKGSFSTLEIQRTEQGDSAMYLCASSPRGPDTQYFGPGTRLTVL.

V usage is TRBV6-2 or TRBV6-3 and J usage is TRBJ1-2, with D unclear. In germline, CDR1 is MNHEY, CDR2 SVGEGT. The CDR3 runs to 11 residues. V lost 2 bases, J lost 9 bases, and 7 bases lay in between. The CDR3 sequence: CASSYERSYTF. CDR3 nucleotide sequence: TGTGCCAGCAGTTACGAGAGAAGCTACACCTTC.

This sequence joins TRBV6-1 and TRBJ1-3; TRBD1 matches 8 bases. J was trimmed by 5 bases and V by 8 bases; bases with no gene match: 5. In germline, CDR1 is MNHNS, CDR2 SASEGT. The CDR3 loop spans 13 amino acids. CDR3 sequence: CASVGQGRNTIYF. The CDR3, as DNA: TGTGCCAGCGTTGGACAGGGAAGAAACACCATATATTTT.

The chain couples TRBV11-1 to TRBJ1-1; D is perhaps TRBD1 (5 bases). The CDR3 totals 15 residues. The V and J ends lost 5 bases and 4 bases respectively, with 17 bases between them. Germline V gene data show CDR1 as SGHAT and CDR2 as FQDESV (reference sequence). The DNA for the CDR3 is TGTGCCAGCAGCCTAGTGGGGACGATGAGCACTGAAGCTTTCTTT. It translates to CASSLVGTMSTEAFF.

This clonotype was seen a few times. The chain is built from TRBV7-2 and TRBJ2-2; TRBD2 matches 8 bases. Germline V gene sequence: CDR1 SGHTA, CDR2 FQGNSA. This CDR3 is built from 18 residues. The V and J ends lost 5 bases and 0 bases, in that order; junction bases with no gene match: 11. CDR3 sequence: CASSPEASGFANTGELFF. The CDR3, as DNA: TGTGCCAGCAGCCCAGAGGCTAGCGGGTTCGCGAACACCGGGGAGCTGTTTTTT.

Concerning this clonotype itself: A much larger clone is a single base away; this may be a read error. The J gene is TRBJ1-5, the V gene TRBV11-2; 7 bases are shared with TRBD1. The germline V gene encodes CDR1 SGHAT and CDR2 FQNNGV. Trimming cost V 5 bases and J 3 bases; bases outside gene matches: 10. There are 16 residues in the CDR3. CDR3 coding DNA: TGTGCCAGCAGCAAGACGGGACAGATTATCAATCAGCCCCAGCATTTT. It yields the protein CASSKTGQIINQPQHF.

Ten or more counts support this clonotype. This chain connects TRBV7-2 to TRBJ2-7; D remains unclear. The ends were cut back, 2 bases at V and 2 bases at J, with 7 bases in the middle. The CDR3 has 13 residues. Germline-derived CDR1 and CDR2 are SGHTA and FQGNSA. This CDR3 is CASSLSSPYEQYF. The DNA for the CDR3 is TGTGCCAGCAGCTTAAGTTCTCCCTACGAGCAGTACTTC.

V usage is TRBV24-1 and J usage is TRBJ2-1, with unresolved D. In germline, CDR1 is KGHDR, CDR2 SFDVKD. The CDR3 runs to 12 residues. Trimming removed 9 bases at V and 4 bases at J, with 9 bases between. DNA for the CDR3: TGTGCCACCCACTCCGGGTACAATGAGCAGTTCTTC. It specifies CATHSGYNEQFF.

The chain joins TRBV27 to TRBJ2-3; a possible D gene is TRBD1 (6 bases). Trimming removed 3 bases from V and 4 bases from J, with 11 bases in between. CDR3 length equals 14 residues. CDR1 and CDR2 from the germline V gene are MNHEY and SMNVEV (reference sequence). The CDR3 spells CASSFGRGADTQYF. DNA of the CDR3: TGTGCCAGCAGTTTCGGCAGGGGAGCAGATACGCAGTATTTT.

This chain joins TRBV12-3 or TRBV12-4 and TRBJ1-4, with a weak D call TRBD1 (5 bases). The CDR3 extends over 14 amino acids. Trimming took off 3 bases at V and 8 bases at J, with 13 bases between the two ends. The CDR3 DNA sequence: TGTGCCAGCAGTTTCCGGGGGGGAGAAGAAAAACTGTTTTTT. Translated, it gives CASSFRGGEEKLFF.

This clonotype has a count of ten or more. As DNA, the CDR3 is TGTGCCAGCAGTCGGACTAGTTTCAATGAGCAGTTCTTC. This encodes CASSRTSFNEQFF. The genes are TRBV6-2 or TRBV6-3 and TRBJ2-1, with 7 nucleotides matching TRBD2. From germline, CDR1 is MNHEY and CDR2 SVGEGT. The ends lost 5 bases at V and 6 bases at J; junction bases unmatched: 4. The CDR3 is 13 amino acids.

There are a few counts of this clonotype. The rearrangement uses TRBV18 and TRBJ2-3; D is uncertain. From germline, CDR1 is KGHSH and CDR2 LQKENI. V was cut by 3 bases and J by 1 base, with 8 bases left in between. The CDR3 totals 14 residues. CDR3 bases: TGTGCCAGCTCACCCGCTATGGGCACAGATACGCAGTATTTT. It specifies CASSPAMGTDTQYF.

The chain carries TRBV10-3 and TRBJ1-3; TRBD1 agrees at 8 bases. Germline V gene lookup returns CDR1 ENHRY and CDR2 SYGVKD. V dropped 3 bases and J dropped 2; count of bases not matched to a gene: 6. This CDR3 comprises 16 residues. CDR3 region: CAISEPTRGPGNTIYF. The CDR3 nucleotides are TGTGCCATCAGTGAACCTACCAGGGGGCCTGGAAACACCATATATTTT.

This clonotype was observed a few times. The rearrangement joins TRBV28 to TRBJ2-7; 7 bases fit TRBD2. The CDR3 totals 13 residues. CDR1 MDHEN and CDR2 SYDVKM come from the germline V gene. J lost 7 bases, V lost 8 bases, and 11 bases had no gene match. The CDR3 is CASLAGGRVEQYF. Here the CDR3 DNA reads TGTGCCAGCTTAGCGGGCGGCCGAGTTGAGCAGTACTTC.

The chain joins TRBV6-2 or TRBV6-3 to TRBJ2-2, with D possibly matching TRBD2 (5 bases). There are 15 residues in the CDR3. The germline V gene has CDR1 MNHEY and CDR2 SVGEGT. V was pared by 2 bases and J by 9 bases, with 16 bases between. The CDR3 is CASSYPETSLRELFF. The CDR3 nucleotides are TGTGCCAGCAGTTACCCCGAAACTAGTCTGCGGGAGCTGTTTTTT.

This chain joins TRBV28 and TRBJ2-3, with a weak D call TRBD2 (5 bases). Germline assignment: CDR1 MDHEN and CDR2 SYDVKM. This CDR3 region has 11 residues. Trimming stripped 7 bases from V and 13 bases from J, with 15 bases between. CDR3 coding DNA: TGTGCCAGCACGGACTCGGCTACAAAGTATTTT. Amino acid sequence: CASTDSATKYF.

This clonotype was seen only a few times. V and J are TRBV5-4 and TRBJ2-7, with 7 bases identical to TRBD2. V lost 4 bases to trimming and J lost 5 bases; unmatched junction nucleotides: 12. The V gene's germline CDR1 is SGHNT and CDR2 YYREEE (reference sequence). The CDR3 runs to 15 residues. Written as DNA, the CDR3 is TGTGCCAGCAGCCCTGGCGGGGGACTACCTAACGAGCAGTACTTC. It yields the protein CASSPGGGLPNEQYF.

The chain recombines TRBV6-1 with TRBJ2-1; 15 bases match TRBD2. The V segment lost 6 bases and the J segment 14 bases; nucleotides outside the gene matches: 5. The CDR3 runs to 13 residues. Germline CDR1 reads MNHNS; CDR2 reads SASEGT. The CDR3 sequence is CASREGTSGRKFF. The CDR3 region has the DNA TGTGCCAGCAGGGAGGGGACTAGCGGGAGGAAGTTCTTC.

The J gene is TRBJ2-1, the V gene TRBV18; no clear D. The CDR3 runs to 12 residues. V lost 2 bases to trimming and J lost 8 bases, with 7 bases between them. Germline V gives CDR1 KGHSH, CDR2 LQKENI. Here the CDR3 reads CASSPGLDEQFF. In DNA form, the CDR3 reads TGTGCCAGCTCACCAGGTCTCGATGAGCAGTTCTTC.

This clonotype turned up a few times. This chain's CDR3 is CASSYSESSNQPQHF. The CDR3 DNA is TGTGCCAGCAGTTACTCGGAGTCTAGCAATCAGCCCCAGCATTTT. The chain combines TRBV6-2 or TRBV6-3 with TRBJ1-5; no clear D gene. CDR3 length equals 15 residues. Germline CDR1 MNHEY, CDR2 SVGEGT. V was trimmed by 0 bases and J by 0 bases, leaving 6 bases between them.

This clonotype has a handful of counts. V usage is TRBV2 and J usage is TRBJ2-1; 10 positions agree with TRBD2. Germline V gene lookup returns CDR1 SNHLY and CDR2 FYNNEI. The CDR3 contains 16 residues. V was pared by 6 bases and J by 9 bases, with 14 bases of the junction left unmatched. CDR3 sequence: CASSETSGWGIGEQFF. The CDR3 region has the DNA TGTGCCAGCAGCGAGACTAGCGGGTGGGGGATTGGTGAGCAGTTCTTC.

This clonotype occurred many times. In nucleotides, the CDR3 is TGTGCCAGCAGTTGGGGCCACAATCAGCCCCAGCATTTT. This encodes CASSWGHNQPQHF. V gene TRBV28 combines with J gene TRBJ1-5, with TRBD1 as a possible D gene (5 bases). Between the trimmed V and J ends, which lost 4 bases and 3 bases, there was a span of 7 bases. Looked up from germline, CDR1 is MDHEN and CDR2 is SYDVKM. The CDR3 extends over 13 amino acids.

This clonotype was observed many times. This sequence joins TRBV7-9 and TRBJ2-7, with 10 bases that match TRBD2. This CDR3 spans 15 amino acids. V lost 4 bases, J lost 5 bases, and 8 bases stayed unmatched. The V gene's germline CDR1 is SEHNR and CDR2 FQNEAQ (reference sequence). Here the CDR3 DNA reads TGTGCCAGCAGCTGGGAGGCTAGCGGGAGTCACGAGCAGTACTTC. This gives the protein CASSWEASGSHEQYF.

V gene TRBV24-1 combines with J gene TRBJ1-4; the D is unclear. V lost 1 base and J 6 bases, leaving 5 bases between the germline ends. Germline V gene data show CDR1 as KGHDR and CDR2 as SFDVKD. The CDR3 has 13 residues. The CDR3 spells CATSDFHDEKLFF. CDR3 nucleotide sequence: TGTGCCACCAGTGATTTTCACGATGAAAAACTGTTTTTT.

As regards this clonotype: This may stem from a read error, because a much larger clone lies one nucleotide away. The CDR3 region has the DNA TGTGCCAGGAGTGGACAGGGCGGTGAAAAACTGTTTTTT. As protein: CARSGQGGEKLFF. The genes are TRBV12-3 or TRBV12-4 and TRBJ1-4; 8 nucleotides agree with TRBD1. The CDR3 has 13 residues. V was pared by 9 bases and J by 7 bases, with 7 bases of the junction left unmatched.

In this sample, this clonotype turned up a few times. The V call is TRBV6-5, the J call TRBJ1-2; D remains unclear. Trimming took 0 bases from V and 0 from J, leaving 11 bases between them. The CDR3 runs 16 residues. Germline-derived CDR1 and CDR2 are MNHEY and SVGAGI. The CDR3 loop reads CASSYSRGTSNYGYTF. The CDR3 nucleotides are TGTGCCAGCAGTTACTCACGCGGCACGTCTAACTATGGCTACACCTTC.

The chain couples TRBV20-1 to TRBJ2-3, with D hard to call. Trimming removed 1 base at V and 2 bases at J, with 10 bases between. Germline CDR1 reads DFQATT; CDR2 reads SNEGSKA (reference sequence). The CDR3 runs 14 residues. The CDR3 nucleotides read TGCAGTGCTAGAGGTCGTGAGTTCACAGATACGCAGTATTTT. Residues: CSARGREFTDTQYF.